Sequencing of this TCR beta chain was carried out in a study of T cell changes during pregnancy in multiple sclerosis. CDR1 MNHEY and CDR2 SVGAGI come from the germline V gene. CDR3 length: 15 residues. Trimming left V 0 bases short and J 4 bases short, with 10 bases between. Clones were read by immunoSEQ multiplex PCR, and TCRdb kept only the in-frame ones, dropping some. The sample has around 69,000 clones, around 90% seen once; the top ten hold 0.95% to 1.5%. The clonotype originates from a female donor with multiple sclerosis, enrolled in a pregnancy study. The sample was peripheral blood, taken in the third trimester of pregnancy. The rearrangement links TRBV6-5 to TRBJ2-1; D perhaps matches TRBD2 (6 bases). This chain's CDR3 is CASSYSEGFYNEQFF. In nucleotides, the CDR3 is TGTGCCAGCAGTTACTCGGAGGGATTTTACAATGAGCAGTTCTTC.